These 30 T cell receptor beta chains were all obtained from the same sample, sequenced in a study of blood T cell repertoires in COVID-19 (dated by TCRdb to about 2020). The method behind the library was the immunoSEQ multiplex PCR assay. The immuneACCESS repertoire file appears here via TCRdb, limited to in-frame rearrangements. These files lack a portion of the clones; in checked studies, under half of the deficit traces to unresolved V genes, and the cause of the others is not known. Present in this sample are some 28,000 clones, over 75% of which were seen just once. Together, the top ten hold about 25% of the sample. The specimen was peripheral blood. These receptors all come from a human donor in a cohort sampled during active COVID-19.

The chain combines TRBV29-1 with TRBJ2-6; 8 bases agree with TRBD2. This CDR3 is 19 amino acids long. V shed 7 bases, J shed 0 bases, and the junction held 17 bases outside the gene matches. The V gene's germline CDR1 is SQVTM and CDR2 ANQGSEA. As DNA, the CDR3 is TGCAGCGCCAAGATAGGCGGGGGGCTACCAGACTCTGGGGCCAACGTCCTGACTTTC. Its protein is CSAKIGGGLPDSGANVLTF.

The chain is built from TRBV12-3 or TRBV12-4 and TRBJ2-1, with D perhaps matching TRBD2 (7 bases). Deletions cut 7 bases from V and 9 bases from J, with 16 bases between. The CDR3 is made up of 13 amino acids. In nucleotides, the CDR3 is TGTGCCAGCACCCTGGGGGGGGCGGGTGAGCAGTTCTTC. Amino acids: CASTLGGAGEQFF.

CDR3 protein: CATSRDRSSYGYTF. The CDR3 DNA sequence: TGTGCCACCAGCAGAGACCGTAGCTCCTATGGCTACACCTTC. The V gene is TRBV15, the J gene TRBJ1-2; D gene unclear. The V end was cut by 0 bases, the J end by 4 bases, with 9 bases between. The CDR3 runs to 14 residues. Germline V gene data show CDR1 as LNHNV and CDR2 as YYDKDF (reference sequence).

This clone was counted only a few times. The chain joins TRBV28 to TRBJ2-7; TRBD1 matches at 11 bases. With 4 bases clipped from V and 3 bases from J, the junction kept 5 bases outside the gene matches. Germline V gene sequence: CDR1 MDHEN, CDR2 SYDVKM. This CDR3 is 15 amino acids long. CDR3 sequence (DNA): TGTGCCAGCAGTTCCGAGGACAGGGGGCTCTACGAGCAGTACTTC. Residues: CASSSEDRGLYEQYF.

V usage is TRBV5-8 and J usage is TRBJ2-7, with D unresolved. Germline V gene sequence: CDR1 SGHTS, CDR2 YDEGEE. V shed 7 bases and J shed 4 bases, with 18 bases lying between them. This CDR3 has 14 amino acids. The CDR3 region has the DNA TGTGCCAGCGGGCGTGGGCAGCCTCCTTACGAGCAGTACTTC. It encodes CASGRGQPPYEQYF.

The chain recombines TRBV6-6 with TRBJ2-1, with TRBD2 matching over 9 bases. The CDR3 has 16 residues. Germline V gives CDR1 MNHNY, CDR2 SVGAGI (reference sequence). The V and J ends lost 0 bases and 9 bases, in that order; junction bases with no gene match: 9. The CDR3 region is CASSYSIAGGPGEQFF. Here the CDR3 DNA reads TGTGCCAGCAGTTACTCGATTGCGGGGGGGCCGGGTGAGCAGTTCTTC.

This rearrangement joins TRBV6-1 to TRBJ1-1, with a possible D match to TRBD1 (5 bases). This CDR3 is 14 amino acids long. The germline V gene encodes CDR1 MNHNS and CDR2 SASEGT. V lost 0 bases to trimming and J lost 11 bases, with 16 bases between them. This CDR3 is CASSEAYGSRAAFF. As DNA, the CDR3 is TGTGCCAGCAGTGAAGCGTACGGATCCAGGGCGGCTTTCTTT.

This clone was seen a handful of times. The chain is built from TRBV19 and TRBJ1-6; D is undetermined. Germline V gene sequence: CDR1 LNHDA, CDR2 SQIVND (reference sequence). Trimming cost V 6 bases and J 3 bases, with 24 bases left between them. The length of the CDR3 is 19 residues. CDR3 sequence (DNA): TGTGCCAGTAGGGTCTGGGCAGGCATTCCACGGAACTATAATTCACCCCTCCACTTT. It is translated as CASRVWAGIPRNYNSPLHF.

This clone showed up just once. The CDR3 region has the DNA TGCAGCGTTCGGGACAGGTCAGGGGGAAACACCATATATTTT. It codes for CSVRDRSGGNTIYF. The rearrangement links TRBV29-1 to TRBJ1-3; 8 nucleotides align to TRBD1. With V trimmed by 5 bases and J by 4 bases, 7 bases remained unmatched. The CDR3 length is 14 residues. The germline V gene has CDR1 SQVTM and CDR2 ANQGSEA.

The chain joins TRBV19 to TRBJ1-5; possible D gene TRBD1, 5 bases. The V gene lost 2 bases and the J gene lost 4 bases, with 12 bases spanning the gap. CDR3 length: 15 residues. Germline CDR1 LNHDA, CDR2 SQIVND (reference sequence). As DNA, the CDR3 is TGTGCCAGTAGTATATGGGGCTATACGAATCAGCCCCAGCATTTT. Its protein is CASSIWGYTNQPQHF.

V is TRBV7-9 and J is TRBJ2-3; possible D gene TRBD1, 5 bases. The CDR3 contains 13 residues. Trimming shortened V by 5 bases and J by 4 bases, and 10 bases separated the two germline ends. The germline gives CDR1 SEHNR, CDR2 FQNEAQ (reference sequence). The CDR3 DNA follows: TGTGCCAGCAGCCCCCAGGGTTCAGATACGCAGTATTTT. It translates to CASSPQGSDTQYF.

The chain uses TRBV7-8 and TRBJ1-6; D not resolved. The CDR3 covers 16 residues. The V end was cut by 1 base, the J end by 7 bases, with 14 bases between. CDR1 SGHVS and CDR2 FQNEAQ come from the germline V gene. The CDR3 spells CASSLEAASRNSPLHF. CDR3 DNA: TGTGCCAGCAGCTTAGAAGCGGCCAGTAGAAATTCACCCCTCCACTTT. The complete variable domain, with remaining parts taken from reference TRBV7-8 and TRBJ1-6, reads GAGVSQSPRYKVAKRGQDVALRCDPISGHVSLFWYQQALGQGPEFLTYFQNEAQLDKSGLPSDRFFAERPEGSVSTLKIQRTQQEDSAVYLCASSLEAASRNSPLHFGNGTRLTVT.

The chain joins TRBV3-1 (or the pseudogene TRBV3-2) to TRBJ2-2; 7 bases are shared with TRBD2. V gave up 1 base and J gave up 7 bases; unmatched junction bases: 12. Germline V gene sequence: CDR1 LGHDT, CDR2 YNNKEL (reference sequence). The CDR3 extends over 17 amino acids. CDR3 in DNA: TGTGCCAGCAGCCAAGTCCAAGCGGGGCTTACGAACGGGGAGCTGTTTTTT. Translated: CASSQVQAGLTNGELFF.

In DNA, the CDR3 is TGTGCCAGCAGCGCTGGACACGCGAACACCGGGGAGCTGTTTTTT. This codes for CASSAGHANTGELFF. The chain uses TRBV9 and TRBJ2-2, with D perhaps TRBD1 (5 bases). In germline, CDR1 is SGDLS, CDR2 YYNGEE. The CDR3 is 15 residues long. Trimming took 3 bases from V and 0 from J, leaving 9 bases between them.

This clone was observed once. This rearrangement joins TRBV5-1 to TRBJ2-5; 9 bases match TRBD1. V shed 7 bases, J shed 7 bases, and the junction held 11 bases outside the gene matches. Germline CDR1 and CDR2: SGHRS and YFSETQ. The CDR3 runs to 14 residues. The CDR3 is CASYPGTGTATQYF. As DNA, the CDR3 is TGCGCCAGCTACCCCGGGACAGGGACAGCGACCCAGTACTTC.

The rearrangement links TRBV7-9 to TRBJ1-6, with D perhaps TRBD1 (6 bases). CDR3 length: 15 amino acids. Trimming removed 5 bases at V and 9 bases at J, with 17 bases between. Germline loops: CDR1 SEHNR, CDR2 FQNEAQ (reference sequence). This CDR3 is CASSPTGTEISPLHF. The DNA of the CDR3 is TGTGCCAGCAGCCCTACAGGGACGGAAATTTCACCCCTCCACTTT.

V and J are TRBV4-1 and TRBJ2-1; 9 bases fit TRBD2. Germline CDR1 is MGHRA and CDR2 is YSYEKL. CDR3 length: 17 residues. V lost 1 base to trimming and J lost 6 bases; unmatched junction nucleotides: 10. CDR3 residues: CASSQVKASGAGNEQFF. The DNA of the CDR3 is TGCGCCAGCAGCCAAGTTAAGGCTAGCGGGGCTGGCAATGAGCAGTTCTTC.

The rearrangement uses TRBV12-3 or TRBV12-4 and TRBJ1-5; the D gene is possibly TRBD1 (5 bases). This CDR3 region has 12 residues. With 6 bases removed from V and 7 bases from J, the gap between germline ends came to 10 bases. In nucleotides, the CDR3 is TGTGCCAGCAGGGGGGGTGGGCAGCCCCAGCATTTT. Translated, it gives CASRGGGQPQHF.

CDR3 nucleotides: TGTGCCAGCAGTCTACAGGGGCTTCAGCCCCAGCATTTT. Amino acids: CASSLQGLQPQHF. The chain recombines TRBV7-2 with TRBJ1-5, with 7 bases aligning to TRBD1. The ends lost 6 bases at V and 6 bases at J; junction bases unmatched: 5. The CDR3 loop spans 13 amino acids. The germline V gene encodes CDR1 SGHTA and CDR2 FQGNSA.

The chain couples TRBV30 to TRBJ2-1; no reliable D call. Germline V gives CDR1 GTSNPN, CDR2 SVGIG (reference sequence). The CDR3 extends over 14 amino acids. V shed 1 base and J shed 3 bases, with 10 bases lying between them. The CDR3 region is CAWSDLSYYNEQFF. As DNA, the CDR3 is TGTGCCTGGAGTGATCTATCCTACTACAATGAGCAGTTCTTC.

This clone was seen a handful of times. The rearrangement joins TRBV6-2 or TRBV6-3 to TRBJ2-3, with D maybe TRBD2 (6 bases). The V end lost 0 bases, the J end lost 7 bases, and 20 bases lay between the germline ends. CDR3 length equals 17 residues. Germline V gene lookup returns CDR1 MNHEY and CDR2 SVGEGT. CDR3 nucleotides: TGTGCCAGCAGTTACTCCACCCAGAGTTCGGGGAGGCATACGCAGTATTTT. Encoded protein: CASSYSTQSSGRHTQYF.

This rearrangement joins TRBV29-1 to TRBJ1-2; D ambiguous. The CDR3 is 12 amino acids. Germline assignment: CDR1 SQVTM and CDR2 ANQGSEA. Deletions cut 3 bases from V and 1 base from J, with 6 bases between. The CDR3 protein is CSVDFSNYGYTF. CDR3 coding DNA: TGCAGCGTTGATTTTAGTAACTATGGCTACACCTTC. The whole variable domain, filled in from reference TRBV29-1 and TRBJ1-2, reads SAVISQKPSRDICQRGTSLTIQCQVDSQVTMMFWYRQQPGQSLTLIATANQGSEATYESGFVIDKFPISRPNLTFSTLTVSNMSPEDSSIYLCSVDFSNYGYTFGSGTRLTVV.

The rearrangement links TRBV6-6 to TRBJ1-3; no clear D. The CDR3 extends over 16 amino acids. The germline V and J ends were trimmed by 7 bases and 0 bases, with 16 bases remaining between them. CDR1 is MNHNY, CDR2 SVGAGI, per germline (reference sequence). The DNA of the CDR3 is TGTGCCAGCATAACAGCCGCACAAAACTCTGGAAACACCATATATTTT. Translating gives CASITAAQNSGNTIYF.

The V and J genes are TRBV11-2 and TRBJ2-7, with 7 nucleotides matching TRBD1. The V gene's germline CDR1 is SGHAT and CDR2 FQNNGV. Germline trimming cut 5 bases from V and 0 bases from J; bases unmatched to any gene: 10. This CDR3 spans 16 amino acids. The CDR3 here is CASSVPTGKVSYEQYF. The CDR3, as DNA: TGTGCCAGCAGCGTCCCGACAGGGAAGGTCTCCTACGAGCAGTACTTC.

This clone was seen just once. This chain uses TRBV11-2 with TRBJ2-1; 8 positions match TRBD2. The V and J ends lost 0 bases and 3 bases, in that order; junction bases with no gene match: 1. Germline V gene data show CDR1 as SGHAT and CDR2 as FQNNGV. The CDR3 runs to 15 residues. CDR3 sequence: CASSLDSGGYNEQFF. CDR3 nucleotide sequence: TGTGCCAGCAGCTTAGACAGCGGGGGCTACAATGAGCAGTTCTTC.

V and J are TRBV9 and TRBJ1-3; the D is unclear. This CDR3 contains 16 residues. Germline V gene data show CDR1 as SGDLS and CDR2 as YYNGEE. Between the trimmed V and J ends, which lost 4 bases and 0 bases, there was a span of 14 bases. The CDR3 region has the DNA TGTGCCAGCAGCCTAAGGGAGGTGAACTCTGGAAACACCATATATTTT. Encoded protein: CASSLREVNSGNTIYF.

This rearrangement joins TRBV7-8 to TRBJ2-5; D unclear. The CDR3 has 14 amino acids. V was trimmed by 2 bases and J by 3 bases, leaving 10 bases between them. The V gene's germline CDR1 is SGHVS and CDR2 FQNEAQ. Here the CDR3 reads CASSLNRHKETQYF. The DNA of the CDR3 is TGTGCCAGCAGCTTAAATCGCCACAAAGAGACCCAGTACTTC.

This clone was observed a handful of times. The CDR3 nucleotides read TGTGCCAGCAGTTATGGGAGGGGACAGGACCAAGAGACCCAGTACTTC. This gives the protein CASSYGRGQDQETQYF. The chain uses TRBV6-6 and TRBJ2-5, with D maybe TRBD1 (8 bases). Germline V CDR1 and CDR2: MNHNY, SVGAGI (reference sequence). Trimming took off 3 bases at V and 0 bases at J, with 14 bases between the two ends. The CDR3 is 16 residues long.

This chain links TRBV4-3 with TRBJ1-1; D not certain. CDR3 length equals 10 residues. From germline, CDR1 is LGHNA and CDR2 YSLEER. The CDR3 bases are TGCGGGAGAATGAACACTGAAGCTTTCTTT. Translated, it gives CGRMNTEAFF.

The sample holds a few counts of this clone. V usage is TRBV3-1 (or the pseudogene TRBV3-2) and J usage is TRBJ1-2; tentatively, D is TRBD1 (5 bases). This CDR3 has 16 residues. Germline V gene lookup returns CDR1 LGHDT and CDR2 YNNKEL (reference sequence). Trimming shortened V by 4 bases and J by 7 bases, and 22 bases separated the two germline ends. The CDR3 protein is CASSPLGGDERGGYTF. The CDR3 region has the DNA TGTGCCAGCAGCCCCCTTGGGGGGGACGAGCGCGGTGGCTACACCTTC.